This T cell receptor (beta chain) came from a study of blood T cell repertoires in COVID-19. Study-wide background: COVID-19 samples, acute and convalescent, were from the United States, Italy and Spain.

Produced via immunoSEQ multiplex PCR; TCRdb's table is partial and in-frame only. Of about 310,000 clones in the sample, over 75% were seen once. V was cut by 1 base and J by 2 bases, with 10 bases left in between. Germline V gene sequence: CDR1 SGHVS, CDR2 FNYEAQ. The CDR3 length is 15 residues. Two negative PCRs, clearance, or symptom resolution were required of recovered Cohort 3 donors. The chain links TRBV7-6 to TRBJ2-3; D uncertain. The sequenced sample was PBMCs or T cells enriched from blood (not recorded which). The TCR was taken from a woman in her forties who had recovered from COVID-19. CDR3 loop: CASSLVTLVTDTQYF. For the CDR3, the DNA is TGTGCCAGCAGCTTAGTCACTTTGGTCACAGATACGCAGTATTTT.